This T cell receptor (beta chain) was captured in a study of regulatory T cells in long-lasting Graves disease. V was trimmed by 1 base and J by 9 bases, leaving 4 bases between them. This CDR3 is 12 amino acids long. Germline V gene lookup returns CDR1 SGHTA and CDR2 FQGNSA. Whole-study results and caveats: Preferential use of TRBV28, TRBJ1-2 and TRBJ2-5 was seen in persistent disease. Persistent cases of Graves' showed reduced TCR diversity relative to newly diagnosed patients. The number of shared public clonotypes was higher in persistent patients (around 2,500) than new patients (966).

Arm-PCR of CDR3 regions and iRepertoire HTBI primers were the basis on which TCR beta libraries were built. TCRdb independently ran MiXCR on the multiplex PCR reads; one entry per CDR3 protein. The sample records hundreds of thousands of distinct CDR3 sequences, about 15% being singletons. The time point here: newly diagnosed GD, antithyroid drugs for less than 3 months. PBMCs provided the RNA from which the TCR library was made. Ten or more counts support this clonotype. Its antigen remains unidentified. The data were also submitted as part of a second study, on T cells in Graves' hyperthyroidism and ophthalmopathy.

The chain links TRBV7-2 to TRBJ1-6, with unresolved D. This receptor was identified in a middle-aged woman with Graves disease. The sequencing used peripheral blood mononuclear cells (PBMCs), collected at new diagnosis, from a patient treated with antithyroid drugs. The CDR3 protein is CASSLGGSPLHF. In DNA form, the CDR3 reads TGTGCCAGCAGCTTAGGGGGTTCACCCCTCCACTTT. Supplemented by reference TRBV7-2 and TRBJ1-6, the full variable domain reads GAGVSQSPSNKVTEKGKDVELRCDPISGHTALYWYRQSLGQGLEFLIYFQGNSAPDKSGLPSDRFSAERTGGSVSTLTIQRTQQEDSAVYLCASSLGGSPLHFGNGTRLTVT.